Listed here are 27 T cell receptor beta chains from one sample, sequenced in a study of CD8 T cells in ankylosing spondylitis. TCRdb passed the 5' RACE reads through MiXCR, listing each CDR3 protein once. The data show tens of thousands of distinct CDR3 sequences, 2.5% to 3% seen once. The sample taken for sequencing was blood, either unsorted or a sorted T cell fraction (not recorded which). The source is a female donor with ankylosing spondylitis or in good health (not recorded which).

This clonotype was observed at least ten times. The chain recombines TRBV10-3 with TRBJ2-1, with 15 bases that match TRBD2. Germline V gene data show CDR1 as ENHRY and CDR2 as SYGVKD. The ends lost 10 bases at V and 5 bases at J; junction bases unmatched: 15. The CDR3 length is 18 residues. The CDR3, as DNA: TGTGCCACCGAAACATCGGAGGGGACTAGCGGGAGGCACAATGAGCAGTTCTTC. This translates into CATETSEGTSGRHNEQFF.

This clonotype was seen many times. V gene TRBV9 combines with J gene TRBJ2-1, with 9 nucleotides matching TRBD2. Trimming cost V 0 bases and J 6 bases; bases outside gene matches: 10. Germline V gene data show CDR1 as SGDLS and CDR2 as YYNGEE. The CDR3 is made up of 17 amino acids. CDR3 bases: TGTGCCAGCAGCGTAGTCGTGGCTAGCGGGAACGGCAATGAGCAGTTCTTC. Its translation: CASSVVVASGNGNEQFF. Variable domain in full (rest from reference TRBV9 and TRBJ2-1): DSGVTQTPKHLITATGQRVTLRCSPRSGDLSVYWYQQSLDQGLQFLIQYYNGEERAKGNILERFSAQQFPDLHSELNLSSLELGDSALYFCASSVVVASGNGNEQFFGPGTRLTVL.

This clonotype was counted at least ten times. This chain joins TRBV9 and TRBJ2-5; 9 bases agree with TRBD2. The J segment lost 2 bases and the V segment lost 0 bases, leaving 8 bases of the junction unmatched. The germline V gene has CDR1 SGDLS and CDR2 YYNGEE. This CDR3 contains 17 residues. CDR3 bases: TGTGCCAGCAGCGTAGGGGCTAGCGGGACAATACAAGAGACCCAGTACTTC. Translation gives CASSVGASGTIQETQYF.

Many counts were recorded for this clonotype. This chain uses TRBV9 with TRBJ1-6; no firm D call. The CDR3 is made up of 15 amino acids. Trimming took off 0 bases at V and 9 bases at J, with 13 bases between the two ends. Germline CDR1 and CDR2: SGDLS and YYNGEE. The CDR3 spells CASSVEGGPGSPLHF. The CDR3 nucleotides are TGTGCCAGCAGCGTAGAAGGAGGGCCGGGTTCACCCCTCCACTTT.

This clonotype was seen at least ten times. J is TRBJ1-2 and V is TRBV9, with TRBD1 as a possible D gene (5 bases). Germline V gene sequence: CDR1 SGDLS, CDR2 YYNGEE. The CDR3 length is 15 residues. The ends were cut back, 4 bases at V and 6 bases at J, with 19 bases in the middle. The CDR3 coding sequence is TGTGCCAGCAGCCCGGGCGGGGCCGGCCGGGATGGCTACACCTTC. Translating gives CASSPGGAGRDGYTF.

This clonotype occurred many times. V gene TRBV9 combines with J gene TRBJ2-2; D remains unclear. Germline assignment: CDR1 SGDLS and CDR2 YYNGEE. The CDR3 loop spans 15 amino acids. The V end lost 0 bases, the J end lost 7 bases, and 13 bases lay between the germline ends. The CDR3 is CASSVARIQSGELFF. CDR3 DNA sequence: TGTGCCAGCAGCGTAGCTCGGATCCAGAGCGGGGAGCTGTTTTTT.

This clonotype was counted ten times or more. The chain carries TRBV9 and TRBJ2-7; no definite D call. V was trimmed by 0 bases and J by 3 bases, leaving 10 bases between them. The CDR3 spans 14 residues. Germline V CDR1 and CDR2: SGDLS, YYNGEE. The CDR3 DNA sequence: TGTGCCAGCAGCGTAGCCGGACGCGGCTACGAGCAGTACTTC. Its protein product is CASSVAGRGYEQYF.

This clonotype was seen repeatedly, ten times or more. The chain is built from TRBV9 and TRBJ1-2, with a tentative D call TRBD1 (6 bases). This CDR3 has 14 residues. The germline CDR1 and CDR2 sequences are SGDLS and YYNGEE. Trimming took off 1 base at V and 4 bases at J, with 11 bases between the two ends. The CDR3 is CASSVQGGAYGYTF. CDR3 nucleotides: TGTGCCAGCAGCGTACAAGGGGGGGCCTATGGCTACACCTTC.

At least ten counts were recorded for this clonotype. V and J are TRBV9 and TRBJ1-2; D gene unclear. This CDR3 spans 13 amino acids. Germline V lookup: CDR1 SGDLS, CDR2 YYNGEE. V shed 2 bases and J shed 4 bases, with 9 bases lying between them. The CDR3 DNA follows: TGTGCCAGCAGCGTTAGCCTCGTCTATGGCTACACCTTC. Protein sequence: CASSVSLVYGYTF.

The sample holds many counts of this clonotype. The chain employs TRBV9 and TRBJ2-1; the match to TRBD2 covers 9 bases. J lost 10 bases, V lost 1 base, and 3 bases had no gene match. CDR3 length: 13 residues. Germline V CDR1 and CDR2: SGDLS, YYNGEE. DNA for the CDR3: TGTGCCAGCAGCGTACCTAGCGGGGCCGAGCAGTTCTTC. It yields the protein CASSVPSGAEQFF.

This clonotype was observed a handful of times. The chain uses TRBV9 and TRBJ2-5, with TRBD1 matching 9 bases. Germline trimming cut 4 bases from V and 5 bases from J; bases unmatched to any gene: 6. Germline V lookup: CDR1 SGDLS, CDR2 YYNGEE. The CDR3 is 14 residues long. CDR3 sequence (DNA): TGTGCCAGCAGCTCAAGACAGGGGGAGGAGACCCAGTACTTC. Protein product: CASSSRQGEETQYF. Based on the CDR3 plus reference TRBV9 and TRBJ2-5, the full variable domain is DSGVTQTPKHLITATGQRVTLRCSPRSGDLSVYWYQQSLDQGLQFLIQYYNGEERAKGNILERFSAQQFPDLHSELNLSSLELGDSALYFCASSSRQGEETQYFGPGTRLLVL.

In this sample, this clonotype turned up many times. The CDR3 sequence: CASSVGQGVYEQYF. CDR3 in DNA: TGTGCCAGCAGCGTAGGACAGGGGGTCTACGAGCAGTACTTC. The V call is TRBV9, the J call TRBJ2-7, with 9 bases lining up with TRBD1. CDR1 and CDR2 from the germline V gene are SGDLS and YYNGEE. The V gene end was trimmed by 0 bases and the J gene end by 3 bases; junction bases not matched to a gene: 1. The CDR3 contains 14 residues.

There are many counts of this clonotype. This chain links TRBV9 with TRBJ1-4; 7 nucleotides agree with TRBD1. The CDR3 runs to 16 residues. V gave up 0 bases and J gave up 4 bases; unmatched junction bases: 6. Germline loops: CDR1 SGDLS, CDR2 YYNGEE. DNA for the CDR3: TGTGCCAGCAGCGTAGGGGACAGCAGGATTAATGAAAAACTGTTTTTT. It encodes CASSVGDSRINEKLFF.

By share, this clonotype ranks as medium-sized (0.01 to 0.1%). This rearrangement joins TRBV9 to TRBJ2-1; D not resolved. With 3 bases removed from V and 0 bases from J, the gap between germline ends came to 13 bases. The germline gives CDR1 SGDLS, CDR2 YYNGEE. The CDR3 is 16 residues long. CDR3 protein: CASSALGRSSYNEQFF. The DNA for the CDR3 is TGTGCCAGCAGCGCCTTAGGGCGGAGCTCCTACAATGAGCAGTTCTTC.

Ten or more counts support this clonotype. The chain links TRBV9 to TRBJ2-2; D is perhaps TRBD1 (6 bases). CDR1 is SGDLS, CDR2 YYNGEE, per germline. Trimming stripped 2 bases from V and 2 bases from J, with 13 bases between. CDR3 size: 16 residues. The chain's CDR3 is CASSVLAGDNTGELFF. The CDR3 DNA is TGTGCCAGCAGCGTTCTGGCAGGGGATAACACCGGGGAGCTGTTTTTT.

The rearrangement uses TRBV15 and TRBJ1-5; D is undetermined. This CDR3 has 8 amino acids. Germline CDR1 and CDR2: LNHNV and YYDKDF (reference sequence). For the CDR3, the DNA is TGTAGCAATCAGCCCCAGCATTTT. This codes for CSNQPQHF.

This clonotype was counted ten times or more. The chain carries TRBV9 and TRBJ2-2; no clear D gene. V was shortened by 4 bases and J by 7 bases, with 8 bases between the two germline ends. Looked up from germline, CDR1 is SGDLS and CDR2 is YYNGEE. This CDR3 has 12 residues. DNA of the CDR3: TGTGCCAGCAGCCCCCGCCTCGGGGAGCTGTTTTTT. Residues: CASSPRLGELFF.

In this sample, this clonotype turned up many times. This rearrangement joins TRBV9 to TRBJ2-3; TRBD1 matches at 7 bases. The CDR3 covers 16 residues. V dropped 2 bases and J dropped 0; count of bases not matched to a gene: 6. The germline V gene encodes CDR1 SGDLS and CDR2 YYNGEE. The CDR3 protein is CASSVGQTTSTDTQYF. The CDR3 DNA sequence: TGTGCCAGCAGCGTGGGACAGACCACTAGCACAGATACGCAGTATTTT.

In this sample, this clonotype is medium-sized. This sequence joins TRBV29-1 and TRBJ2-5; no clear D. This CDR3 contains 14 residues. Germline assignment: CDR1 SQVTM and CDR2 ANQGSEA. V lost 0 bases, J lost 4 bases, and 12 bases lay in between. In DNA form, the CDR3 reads TGCAGCGTTGAAGAAGGAAGGTCGCTAGAGACCCAGTACTTC. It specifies CSVEEGRSLETQYF.

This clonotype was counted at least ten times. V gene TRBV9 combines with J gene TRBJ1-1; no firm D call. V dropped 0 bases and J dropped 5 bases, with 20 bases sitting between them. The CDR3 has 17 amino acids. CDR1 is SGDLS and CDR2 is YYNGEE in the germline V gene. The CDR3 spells CASSVGGTLQPRTEAFF. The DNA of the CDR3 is TGTGCCAGCAGCGTAGGCGGAACCCTACAGCCAAGGACTGAAGCTTTCTTT.

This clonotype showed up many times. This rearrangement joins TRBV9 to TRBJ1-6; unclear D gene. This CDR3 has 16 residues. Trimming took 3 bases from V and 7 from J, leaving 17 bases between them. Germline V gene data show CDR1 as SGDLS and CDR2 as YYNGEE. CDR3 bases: TGTGCCAGCAGCGCCGAATCCCCGAATAAGAATTCACCCCTCCACTTT. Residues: CASSAESPNKNSPLHF.

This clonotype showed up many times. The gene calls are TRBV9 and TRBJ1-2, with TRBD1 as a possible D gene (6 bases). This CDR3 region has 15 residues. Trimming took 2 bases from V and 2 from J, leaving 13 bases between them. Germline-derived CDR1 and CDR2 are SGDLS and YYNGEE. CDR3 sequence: CASSVQQGANYGYTF. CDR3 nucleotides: TGTGCCAGCAGCGTTCAACAGGGTGCCAACTATGGCTACACCTTC.

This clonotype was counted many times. DNA of the CDR3: TGTGCCAGCAGCCGAACTGACAGGGTGATCGCGGGACCTGGGGCCAACGTCCTGACTTTC. This gives the protein CASSRTDRVIAGPGANVLTF. This sequence joins TRBV9 and TRBJ2-6, with D maybe TRBD1 (7 bases). Trimming took 4 bases from V and 2 from J, leaving 25 bases between them. The CDR3 totals 20 residues. Germline CDR1 reads SGDLS; CDR2 reads YYNGEE.

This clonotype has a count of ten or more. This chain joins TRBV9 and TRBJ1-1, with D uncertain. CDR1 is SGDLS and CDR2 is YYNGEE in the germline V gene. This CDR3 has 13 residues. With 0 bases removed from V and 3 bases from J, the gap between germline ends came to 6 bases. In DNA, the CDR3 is TGTGCCAGCAGCGTAGCAATATACACTGAAGCTTTCTTT. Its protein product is CASSVAIYTEAFF.

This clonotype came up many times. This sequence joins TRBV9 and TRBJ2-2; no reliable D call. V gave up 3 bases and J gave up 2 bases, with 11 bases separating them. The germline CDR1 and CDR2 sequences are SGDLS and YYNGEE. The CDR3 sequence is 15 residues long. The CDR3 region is CASSETPGNTGELFF. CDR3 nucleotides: TGTGCCAGCAGCGAAACACCAGGAAACACCGGGGAGCTGTTTTTT. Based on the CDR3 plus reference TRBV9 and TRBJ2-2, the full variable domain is DSGVTQTPKHLITATGQRVTLRCSPRSGDLSVYWYQQSLDQGLQFLIQYYNGEERAKGNILERFSAQQFPDLHSELNLSSLELGDSALYFCASSETPGNTGELFFGEGSRLTVL.

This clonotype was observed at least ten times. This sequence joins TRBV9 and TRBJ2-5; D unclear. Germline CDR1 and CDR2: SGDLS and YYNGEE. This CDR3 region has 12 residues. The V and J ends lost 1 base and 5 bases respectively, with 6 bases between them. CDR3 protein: CASSVNGETQYF. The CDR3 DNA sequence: TGTGCCAGCAGCGTAAATGGGGAGACCCAGTACTTC.

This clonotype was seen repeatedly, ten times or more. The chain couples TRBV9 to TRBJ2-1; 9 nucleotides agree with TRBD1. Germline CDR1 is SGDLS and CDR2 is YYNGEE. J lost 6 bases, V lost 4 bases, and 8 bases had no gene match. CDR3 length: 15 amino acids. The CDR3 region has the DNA TGTGCCAGCAGCAACCGGGACAGGGAGGGCAATGAGCAGTTCTTC. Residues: CASSNRDREGNEQFF.